The entry that follows covers one T cell receptor beta chain sequence. The protocol was immunoSEQ multiplex PCR, while the TCRdb copy is restricted to in-frame clones and leaves out a portion. The sample lists around 50,000 clones, 85% to 95% occurring once. The data were taken from a study of T cell changes during pregnancy in multiple sclerosis. The receptor was isolated from a female donor with multiple sclerosis, enrolled in a pregnancy study. Sequenced here: CD4+ T cells from peripheral blood mononuclear cells, sampled in the first trimester of pregnancy.

The CDR3 loop reads CASSSRRDTGRDSPLHF. CDR3 nucleotide sequence: TGTGCCAGCAGCTCGAGACGTGATACAGGGCGAGATTCACCCCTCCACTTT. J is TRBJ1-6 and V is TRBV7-8; TRBD1 might be the D (6 bases). The CDR3 is 17 residues long. Germline assignment: CDR1 SGHVS and CDR2 FQNEAQ. The V end was cut by 4 bases, the J end by 8 bases, with 21 bases between.